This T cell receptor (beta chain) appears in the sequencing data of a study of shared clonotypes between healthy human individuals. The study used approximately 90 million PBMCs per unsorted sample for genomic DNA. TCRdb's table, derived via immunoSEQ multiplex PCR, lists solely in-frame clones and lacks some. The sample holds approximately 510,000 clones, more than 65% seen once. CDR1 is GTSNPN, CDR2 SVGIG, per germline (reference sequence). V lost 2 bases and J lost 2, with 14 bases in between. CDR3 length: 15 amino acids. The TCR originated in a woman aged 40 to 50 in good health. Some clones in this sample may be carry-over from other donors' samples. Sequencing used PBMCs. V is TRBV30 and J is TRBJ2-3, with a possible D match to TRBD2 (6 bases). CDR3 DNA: TGTGCCTGGAGTTCCACCGGGACTCTCACAGATACGCAGTATTTT. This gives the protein CAWSSTGTLTDTQYF.